The source of this TCR beta chain is a study of technical replicates of blood from a few donors. V dropped 3 bases and J dropped 8 bases, with 8 bases sitting between them. This CDR3 comprises 11 residues. In germline, CDR1 is SGHNT, CDR2 YYREEE (reference sequence). Repertoires were generated with immunoSEQ multiplex PCR, while TCRdb's copy carries only in-frame clones and drops some. Seen here are under 100,000 clones, roughly 95% observed once, and the top ten hold 0.23%. The TCR originated in a human donor in good health. The source material was T cells isolated from PBMCs. This rearrangement joins TRBV5-4 to TRBJ1-1, with D possibly TRBD1 on 6 matching bases. CDR3 sequence: CASSWGQEAFF. CDR3 nucleotide sequence: TGTGCCAGCAGCTGGGGACAAGAAGCTTTCTTT.